Here is one T cell receptor (beta chain) with its context. The sample belongs to a study of blood T cell repertoires in COVID-19. Overall study context: Sample material is recorded as cDNA or gDNA derived from T cells, B-cell-depleted T cells, or PBMCs.

Per the germline V gene, CDR1 is SGHAT and CDR2 is FQNNGV. With 7 bases clipped from V and 7 bases from J, the junction kept 8 bases outside the gene matches. CDR3 length: 13 residues. Generated by immunoSEQ multiplex PCR, the TCRdb table keeps only in-frame clones and is missing some. The sample contains 400,000 or so clones, 85% to 90% of which appear only once. The sample consisted of peripheral blood. The chain employs TRBV11-2 and TRBJ1-2; 8 bases are shared with TRBD1. The sequence came from a human donor in a cohort sampled during active COVID-19. The CDR3 DNA reads as TGTGCCAGCACCGGAAGCAGGGGGCCTGGCTACACCTTC. Protein product: CASTGSRGPGYTF.